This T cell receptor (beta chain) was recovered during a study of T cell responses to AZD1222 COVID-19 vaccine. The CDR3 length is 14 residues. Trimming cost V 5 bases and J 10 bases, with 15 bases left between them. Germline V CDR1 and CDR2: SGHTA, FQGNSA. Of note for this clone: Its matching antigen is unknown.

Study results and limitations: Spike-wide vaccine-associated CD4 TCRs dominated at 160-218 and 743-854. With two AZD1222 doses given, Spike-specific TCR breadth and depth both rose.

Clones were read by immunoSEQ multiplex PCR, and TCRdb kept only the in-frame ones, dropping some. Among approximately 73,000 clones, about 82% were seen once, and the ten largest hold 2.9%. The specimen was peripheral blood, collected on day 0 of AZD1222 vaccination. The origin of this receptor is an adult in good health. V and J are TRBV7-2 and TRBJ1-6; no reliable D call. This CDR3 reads CASSPPPPGSPLHF. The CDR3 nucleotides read TGTGCCAGCAGCCCTCCCCCGCCCGGATCACCCCTCCACTTT.